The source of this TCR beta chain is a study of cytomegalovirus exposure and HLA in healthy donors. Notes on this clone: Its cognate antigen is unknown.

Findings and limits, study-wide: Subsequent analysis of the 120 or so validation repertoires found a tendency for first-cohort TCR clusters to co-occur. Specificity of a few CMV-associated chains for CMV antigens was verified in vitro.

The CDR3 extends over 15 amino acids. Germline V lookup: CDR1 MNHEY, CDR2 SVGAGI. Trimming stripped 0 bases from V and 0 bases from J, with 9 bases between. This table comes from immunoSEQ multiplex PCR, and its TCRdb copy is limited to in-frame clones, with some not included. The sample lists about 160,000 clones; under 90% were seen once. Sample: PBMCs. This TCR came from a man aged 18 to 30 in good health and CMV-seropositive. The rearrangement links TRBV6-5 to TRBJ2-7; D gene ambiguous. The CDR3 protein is CASSYSIYNSYEQYF. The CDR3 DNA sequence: TGTGCCAGCAGTTACTCGATTTACAACTCCTACGAGCAGTACTTC.